The T cell receptor (beta chain) described here comes from a study of blood T cell repertoires in COVID-19. Across the whole study: Both acute and convalescent COVID-19 samples were obtained from the United States, Italy and Spain. PBMCs, B-cell-depleted T cells, or T cells were the source of the cDNA or gDNA that made up the material.

Trimming removed 0 bases from V and 0 bases from J, with 13 bases in between. Per germline, CDR1 SGDLS and CDR2 YYNGEE. The CDR3 has 18 residues. Original handling: Estimation of nucleated cell counts relied on the amplification of reference gene primers. Method: immunoSEQ multiplex PCR; TCRdb's copy keeps in-frame clones and lacks some. The DNA gave D and trimming, while V, J and clone size come from that table. The repertoire holds roughly 150,000 clones, with 70% to 90% as singletons. The chain combines TRBV9 with TRBJ1-6; D might be TRBD1 (5 bases). The TCR comes from a man aged 55 to 70 with acute or convalescent COVID-19. The specimen was peripheral blood. In DNA, the CDR3 is TGTGCCAGCAGCGTAGATGGAAGGGGCTTCTCCTATAATTCACCCCTCCACTTT. Its translation is CASSVDGRGFSYNSPLHF. The full variable domain, with the rest looked up from reference TRBV9 and TRBJ1-6, is DSGVTQTPKHLITATGQRVTLRCSPRSGDLSVYWYQQSLDQGLQFLIQYYNGEERAKGNILERFSAQQFPDLHSELNLSSLELGDSALYFCASSVDGRGFSYNSPLHFGNGTRLTVT.